This T cell receptor beta chain stems from a study of blood T cell repertoires in COVID-19. About the research overall: Whether acute or convalescent, the COVID-19 samples came from the United States, Italy and Spain. The cDNA or gDNA used as material had been derived from T cells, B-cell-depleted T cells, or PBMCs.

V was shortened by 5 bases and J by 10 bases, with 21 bases between the two germline ends. CDR1 and CDR2 from the germline V gene are SGHTA and FQGNSA. The length of the CDR3 is 16 residues. In the original processing: Nucleated cell number was recorded as an estimate derived from reference gene primer amplification. Sequencing was performed with immunoSEQ multiplex PCR; in TCRdb, only in-frame clones are kept and a portion is missing. The V and J calls and the clone size are those of that table, but D and trimming were determined from the DNA. The sample has a few hundred thousand clones; 85% are singletons.

Material for sequencing was peripheral blood. The gene calls are TRBV7-2 and TRBJ1-6; D call uncertain. This TCR was recovered from a woman aged 18-30 years with acute or convalescent COVID-19. The CDR3 DNA is TGTGCCAGCAGCCCACGACGTTCCGCTAGATGGTCACCCCTCCACTTT. As protein: CASSPRRSARWSPLHF.